This entry features one TCR beta chain sequence. The CDR3 is 15 amino acids. Germline V lookup: CDR1 MNHEY, CDR2 SVGAGI. V was cut by 0 bases and J by 3 bases, with 12 bases left in between. Some clones are missing from TCRdb's copy, which holds only in-frame ones; the method was immunoSEQ multiplex PCR. The repertoire holds roughly 330,000 clones, with around 90% as singletons. These data originate in a study of blood T cell repertoires in COVID-19. Looking at the study overall: Both acute and convalescent COVID-19 samples were obtained from the United States, Italy and Spain. PBMCs, B-cell-depleted T cells, or T cells were the source of the cDNA or gDNA that made up the material.

The TCR was taken from a woman aged 30 to 39 who had recovered from COVID-19. The sample was PBMCs or T cells enriched from blood (not recorded which). J is TRBJ2-7 and V is TRBV6-5; D unresolved. The CDR3 sequence is CASSYSTNPGYEQYF. The CDR3 DNA reads as TGTGCCAGCAGTTACTCGACGAACCCGGGCTACGAGCAGTACTTC.